This paragraph covers one T cell receptor beta chain sequence. Clones were read by immunoSEQ multiplex PCR, and TCRdb kept only the in-frame ones, dropping some. The sample comprises about 30,000 clones, roughly 91% of which are singletons, and more than 0.35% rests with the top ten. This sample is part of a study of T cell changes during pregnancy in multiple sclerosis. CDR3 size: 14 residues. Germline CDR1 and CDR2: LGHNA and YSLEER. Between the trimmed V and J ends, which lost 1 base and 4 bases, there was a span of 8 bases. This TCR came from a female donor with multiple sclerosis, enrolled in a pregnancy study. The sequencing used CD4+ T cells from peripheral blood mononuclear cells, collected after pregnancy. The rearrangement links TRBV4-3 to TRBJ1-5; D might be TRBD1 (5 bases). The CDR3 DNA reads as TGCGCCAGCAGCCAAGTGGGGGGGAATCAGCCCCAGCATTTT. Translation gives CASSQVGGNQPQHF.